The 21 T cell receptor beta chains below were found in one sample sequenced in a study of early stage breast cancer tumors. Profiling relied on immunoSEQ multiplex PCR, and the TCRdb table lists in-frame clones only, not all of them. Of about 21,000 clones in the sample, about 78% were seen once. Sequencing used blood. These receptors originate from a person aged 55 to 69 with breast cancer.

This chain joins TRBV9 and TRBJ2-1; TRBD1 matches 8 bases. Germline V gene lookup returns CDR1 SGDLS and CDR2 YYNGEE. This CDR3 is built from 15 residues. After removal of 3 bases from V and 4 bases from J, the junction contained 6 bases not matched to a gene. In nucleotides, the CDR3 is TGTGCCAGCAGCGCCCGGGGACAGGCTTACAATGAGCAGTTCTTC. Amino acid sequence: CASSARGQAYNEQFF. Based on the CDR3 plus reference TRBV9 and TRBJ2-1, the full variable domain is DSGVTQTPKHLITATGQRVTLRCSPRSGDLSVYWYQQSLDQGLQFLIQYYNGEERAKGNILERFSAQQFPDLHSELNLSSLELGDSALYFCASSARGQAYNEQFFGPGTRLTVL.

The chain joins TRBV5-1 to TRBJ1-2; D call uncertain. This CDR3 contains 14 residues. Trimming removed 0 bases from V and 4 bases from J, with 10 bases in between. The germline V gene encodes CDR1 SGHRS and CDR2 YFSETQ. The CDR3 DNA is TGCGCCAGCAGCTTGGTACCGGGTACCTATGGCTACACCTTC. Translating it yields CASSLVPGTYGYTF.

The gene calls are TRBV29-1 and TRBJ2-1; D possibly uses TRBD1 or TRBD2 (6 bases each). The germline V gene has CDR1 SQVTM and CDR2 ANQGSEA. This CDR3 has 17 residues. The V and J ends lost 4 bases and 8 bases respectively, with 27 bases between them. This CDR3 is CSVGSPTGRGAGDEQFF. DNA for the CDR3: TGCAGCGTTGGAAGCCCCACGGGCAGGGGAGCGGGCGATGAGCAGTTCTTC.

The chain carries TRBV5-5 and TRBJ2-5; D is perhaps TRBD2 (5 bases). The CDR3 is made up of 13 amino acids. CDR1 is SGHKS and CDR2 is YYEKEE in the germline V gene (reference sequence). Trimming stripped 4 bases from V and 5 bases from J, with 12 bases between. The chain's CDR3 is CASSRTEDETQYF. Here the CDR3 DNA reads TGTGCCAGCAGCCGGACTGAAGACGAGACCCAGTACTTC.

The chain recombines TRBV10-1 with TRBJ2-5; weak D call: TRBD1 (5 bases). Trimming removed 0 bases from V and 5 bases from J, with 16 bases in between. This CDR3 region has 16 residues. Germline-derived CDR1 and CDR2 are WNHNN and SYGVQD (reference sequence). The CDR3 region is CASSESGAETVETQYF. CDR3 coding DNA: TGCGCCAGCAGTGAGTCTGGGGCCGAAACGGTGGAGACCCAGTACTTC.

The V call is TRBV27, the J call TRBJ1-2; D possibly corresponds to TRBD1 (6 bases). The CDR3 loop spans 16 amino acids. The germline V gene encodes CDR1 MNHEY and CDR2 SMNVEV (reference sequence). Trimming took off 5 bases at V and 4 bases at J, with 20 bases between the two ends. The CDR3 sequence: CASSPPGWGAGYGYTF. The CDR3 coding sequence is TGTGCCAGCAGTCCCCCCGGTTGGGGGGCCGGCTATGGCTACACCTTC.

The chain carries TRBV19 and TRBJ2-3, with 8 bases aligning to TRBD1. The CDR3 loop spans 15 amino acids. The germline gives CDR1 LNHDA, CDR2 SQIVND (reference sequence). Germline trimming cut 4 bases from V and 0 bases from J; bases unmatched to any gene: 3. In DNA form, the CDR3 reads TGTGCCAGTAGTACGGACAGGGCTAGCACAGATACGCAGTATTTT. Residues: CASSTDRASTDTQYF.

The V gene is TRBV7-9, the J gene TRBJ1-1; TRBD1 might be the D (6 bases). CDR1 is SEHNR, CDR2 FQNEAQ, per germline (reference sequence). V lost 5 bases and J 5 bases, leaving 21 bases between the germline ends. The length of the CDR3 is 16 residues. The CDR3: CASSPRQAGIGTEAFF. The DNA of the CDR3 is TGTGCCAGCAGCCCCCGACAGGCCGGTATCGGGACTGAAGCTTTCTTT.

V gene TRBV6-7 combines with J gene TRBJ1-1; 8 nucleotides line up with TRBD1. TRBV6-7 is reported as an ORF; its role is uncertain. Unmatched junction bases numbered 6, after V lost 5 bases and J lost 4 bases. The CDR3 runs 14 residues. CDR3 sequence (DNA): TGTGCCAGCAGTCTCACAGGGGGTAGCACTGAAGCTTTCTTT. This translates into CASSLTGGSTEAFF.

This clone was detected only once. The chain combines TRBV14 with TRBJ1-5, with 7 bases that match TRBD1. Germline CDR1 is SGHDN and CDR2 is FVKESK. The J segment lost 2 bases and the V segment lost 3 bases, leaving 1 base of the junction unmatched. This CDR3 region has 14 residues. The CDR3 sequence: CASSHTGGNQPQHF. The CDR3 DNA reads TGTGCCAGCAGCCATACAGGGGGCAATCAGCCCCAGCATTTT.

This sequence joins TRBV6-6 and TRBJ2-1; 7 bases line up with TRBD2. The germline gives CDR1 MNHNY, CDR2 SVGAGI (reference sequence). The CDR3 is 13 amino acids. Germline trimming cut 5 bases from V and 4 bases from J; bases unmatched to any gene: 2. In DNA, the CDR3 is TGTGCCAGCAGTCTTAGCGGGTACAATGAGCAGTTCTTC. Translating gives CASSLSGYNEQFF.

Only a few counts were recorded for this clone. V usage is TRBV5-1 and J usage is TRBJ2-3; 9 bases map to TRBD2. Losses at the gene ends were 2 bases for V and 8 bases for J; bases not matched to a gene: 3. The CDR3 is 13 amino acids. Germline loops: CDR1 SGHRS, CDR2 YFSETQ. CDR3 in amino acids: CASSLGGGGTQYF. CDR3 nucleotide sequence: TGCGCCAGCAGCTTAGGCGGGGGGGGTACGCAGTATTTT.

The V call is TRBV5-4, the J call TRBJ1-4; TRBD1 matches at 10 bases. The germline CDR1 and CDR2 sequences are SGHNT and YYREEE (reference sequence). Trimming removed 4 bases from V and 6 bases from J; junction bases left unmatched: 6. This CDR3 comprises 15 residues. CDR3 residues: CASSDGQGGYEKLFF. The CDR3 DNA follows: TGTGCCAGCAGCGACGGACAGGGGGGATATGAAAAACTGTTTTTT. The full variable domain, rest sourced from reference TRBV5-4 and TRBJ1-4, is ETGVTQSPTHLIKTRGQQVTLRCSSQSGHNTVSWYQQALGQGPQFIFQYYREEENGRGNFPPRFSGLQFPNYSSELNVNALELDDSALYLCASSDGQGGYEKLFFGSGTQLSVL.

The chain combines TRBV6-1 with TRBJ2-7; 7 bases match TRBD1. Germline CDR1 reads MNHNS; CDR2 reads SASEGT. The V gene end was trimmed by 8 bases and the J gene end by 2 bases; junction bases not matched to a gene: 3. This CDR3 comprises 12 residues. The CDR3 DNA reads as TGTGCCAGCTTACAGGGGACCTACGAGCAGTACTTC. Residues: CASLQGTYEQYF.

This clone was detected only a few times. The chain employs TRBV11-2 and TRBJ1-1; the match to TRBD1 covers 7 bases. The CDR3 is 14 amino acids. CDR1 and CDR2 from the germline V gene are SGHAT and FQNNGV. Trimming took 5 bases from V and 4 from J; bases not matched to a gene: 7. This chain's CDR3 is CASSPTGRGTEAFF. The CDR3 DNA reads as TGTGCCAGCAGCCCGACAGGGAGAGGCACTGAAGCTTTCTTT.

The chain uses TRBV19 and TRBJ2-7; the match to TRBD1 covers 8 bases. This CDR3 region has 13 residues. Germline lookup yields CDR1 LNHDA and CDR2 SQIVND (reference sequence). The J segment lost 6 bases and the V segment lost 0 bases, leaving 1 base of the junction unmatched. The CDR3: CASSIETGVEQYF. The DNA for the CDR3 is TGTGCCAGTAGTATAGAGACAGGGGTCGAGCAGTACTTC.

V and J are TRBV6-1 and TRBJ1-2, with a possible D match to TRBD1 (5 bases). The CDR3 runs 13 residues. Trimming cost V 3 bases and J 8 bases, with 13 bases left between them. Looked up from germline, CDR1 is MNHNS and CDR2 is SASEGT. Here the CDR3 DNA reads TGTGCCAGCAGTGAGGCGCAGGGAAGAGGCTACACCTTC. Translated, it gives CASSEAQGRGYTF.

The chain uses TRBV5-6 and TRBJ2-5; D is perhaps TRBD1 (6 bases). V gave up 1 base and J gave up 3 bases, with 13 bases separating them. The CDR3 contains 15 residues. Germline-derived CDR1 and CDR2 are SGHDT and YYEEEE. The CDR3 region is CASSLPGQPKETQYF. The CDR3 nucleotides read TGTGCCAGCAGCTTGCCGGGACAACCGAAAGAGACCCAGTACTTC.

The chain combines TRBV4-1 with TRBJ1-4; perhaps TRBD1 as D (5 bases). Per germline, CDR1 MGHRA and CDR2 YSYEKL. This CDR3 region has 17 residues. The germline V and J ends were trimmed by 1 base and 6 bases, with 18 bases remaining between them. The CDR3 DNA reads TGCGCCAGCAGCCAAGCTCTAGCGGGGGGAATTTATGAAAAACTGTTTTTT. Translated, it gives CASSQALAGGIYEKLFF.

This clone was observed a few times. The chain employs TRBV25-1 and TRBJ2-7; TRBD1 might be the D (6 bases). V was trimmed by 10 bases and J by 2 bases, leaving 18 bases between them. In germline, CDR1 is MGHDK, CDR2 SYGVNS. The CDR3 is made up of 14 amino acids. CDR3 amino acids: CATTHQDSTYEQYF. Here the CDR3 DNA reads TGTGCCACTACCCATCAGGACAGCACCTACGAGCAGTACTTC.

This clone is medium-sized within its sample. This chain links TRBV25-1 with TRBJ1-6; TRBD1 agrees at 10 bases. The CDR3 totals 14 residues. Trimming at V came to 3 bases and at J to 11 bases, leaving 4 bases not matched to a gene. Germline V gene data show CDR1 as MGHDK and CDR2 as SYGVNS. The CDR3 region has the DNA TGTGCCAGCAGTGAGGACAGGGGGGATGCACCCCTCCACTTT. It is translated as CASSEDRGDAPLHF.